Listed below are T cell receptor beta chains from one sample, sequenced in a study of cytomegalovirus exposure and HLA in healthy donors. The method was immunoSEQ multiplex PCR; TCRdb's version includes in-frame clones alone and lacks a portion of them. Here the sample table reports tens of thousands of clones. Sequenced: PBMCs. These TCRs come from a woman between 45 and 65 years old in good health and CMV-seropositive. The CDR3 runs from the conserved cysteine through the conserved F or W. D genes are given only for firm matches.

TRBV28	TRBJ1-3	TRBD1	CASSPADRGSLVSGNTIYF	TGTGCCAGCAGTCCTGCGGACAGGGGTAGCTTGGTGAGCGGAAACACCATATATTTT
TRBV5-1	TRBJ2-1	TRBD1	CASSPEGTGGSEQLF	TGCGCCAGCAGCCCGGAGGGGACAGGGGGGAGTGAGCAGCTCTTC
TRBV6-5	TRBJ1-1	NA	CASSLGGNTEAFF	TGTGCCAGCAGTTTAGGGGGGAACACTGAAGCTTTCTTT
TRBV7-7	TRBJ1-5	TRBD1	CASSSHPSFDRGLDSNQPQHF	TGTGCCAGCAGCTCCCACCCCAGTTTCGACAGGGGGCTGGATAGCAATCAGCCCCAGCATTTT
TRBV5-1	TRBJ1-1	NA	CASRGGISNTEAFF	TGCGCCAGCAGGGGGGGAATATCGAACACTGAAGCTTTCTTT
TRBV30	TRBJ1-4	TRBD1	CAWAGQGAEKLFF	TGTGCCTGGGCGGGGCAGGGGGCTGAAAAACTGTTTTTT
TRBV2	TRBJ2-7	NA	CASSLPSYEQYF	TGTGCCAGCAGTCTTCCTTCTTACGAGCAGTACTTC
TRBV29-1	TRBJ1-2	TRBD1	CSVEDPGTGLYGYTF	TGCAGCGTTGAAGACCCCGGGACAGGTCTTTATGGCTACACCTTC
TRBV6-5	TRBJ1-1	TRBD1	CASSYSRGPRGTEAFF	TGTGCCAGCAGTTACTCGAGGGGGCCCAGGGGGACTGAAGCTTTCTTT
TRBV4-2	TRBJ2-3	NA	CASILLDTQYF	TGTGCCAGCATACTTTTAGATACGCAGTATTTT
TRBV7-2	TRBJ1-6	TRBD1	CASSSRTGFSPLHF	TGTGCCAGCAGCTCCAGGACAGGTTTTTCACCCCTCCACTTT
TRBV29-1	TRBJ1-4	NA	CSVVGAVNEKLFF	TGCAGCGTTGTGGGGGCCGTTAATGAAAAACTGTTTTTT
TRBV29-1	TRBJ2-1	NA	CSVEGALSREQFF	TGCAGCGTTGAAGGAGCGCTCTCTCGTGAGCAGTTCTTC
TRBV7-8	TRBJ1-1	NA	CASSFITEAFF	TGTGCCAGCAGCTTTATCACTGAAGCTTTCTTT
TRBV14	TRBJ2-1	NA	CASSQDGLYNEQFF	TGTGCCAGCAGCCAAGACGGACTGTACAATGAGCAGTTCTTC
TRBV7-3	TRBJ1-2	TRBD1	CASSRDSANYGYTF	TGTGCCAGCAGCCGGGACAGTGCTAACTATGGCTACACCTTC
TRBV5-1	TRBJ2-1	NA	CASSLSSGYNEQFF	TGCGCCAGCAGCTTGAGTAGCGGTTACAATGAGCAGTTCTTC
TRBV5-5	TRBJ2-1	NA	CASSLTTTGQTLGEQFF	TGTGCCAGCAGCTTGACCACCACAGGTCAGACTTTGGGTGAGCAGTTCTTC
TRBV11-2	TRBJ2-7	NA	CASSLMGNRVGFEQYF	TGTGCCAGCAGCTTAATGGGGAACAGGGTGGGCTTCGAGCAGTACTTC
TRBV28	TRBJ1-5	NA	CASSLTGLVRNQPQHF	TGTGCCAGCAGTTTGACAGGACTTGTTCGCAATCAGCCCCAGCATTTT
TRBV4-2	TRBJ2-5	TRBD2	CASSQGVGTSGGETQYF	TGTGCCAGCAGCCAAGGGGTGGGGACTAGCGGGGGAGAGACCCAGTACTTC
TRBV18	TRBJ1-4	TRBD1	CASSPPGQGSEKLFF	TGTGCCAGCTCACCACCCGGACAGGGTAGCGAAAAACTGTTTTTT
TRBV9	TRBJ2-5	TRBD2	CASSGVPGLARETQYF	TGTGCCAGCAGCGGGGTGCCGGGACTAGCGCGGGAGACCCAGTACTTC
TRBV29-1	TRBJ1-1	TRBD1	CSVAYRGRRTEAFF	TGCAGCGTTGCCTACAGGGGGCGAAGGACTGAAGCTTTCTTT
TRBV7-8	TRBJ2-7	NA	CASSLELHYEQYF	TGTGCCAGCAGCTTAGAACTACACTACGAGCAGTACTTC
TRBV10-2	TRBJ1-1	TRBD1	CASSDTGGTEAFF	TGCGCCAGCAGTGATACAGGGGGGACTGAAGCTTTCTTT
TRBV18	TRBJ2-5	NA	CASSPWTEETQYF	TGTGCCAGCTCACCATGGACAGAAGAGACCCAGTACTTC
TRBV2	TRBJ1-5	NA	CASSEARQNYNQPQHF	TGTGCCAGCAGTGAAGCGCGGCAAAACTACAATCAGCCCCAGCATTTT
TRBV28	TRBJ2-7	NA	CASSLYSGSGSYEQYF	TGTGCCAGCAGTTTATATTCCGGGAGTGGCTCCTACGAGCAGTACTTC
TRBV4-2	TRBJ2-2	NA	CASSQATGVNPGELFF	TGTGCCAGCAGCCAAGCCACGGGAGTTAATCCCGGGGAGCTGTTTTTT
TRBV7-9	TRBJ2-1	TRBD2	CASSLESLAGGSYNEQFF	TGTGCCAGCAGCTTAGAAAGTTTAGCGGGGGGCTCCTACAATGAGCAGTTCTTC
TRBV5-5	TRBJ2-5	TRBD2	CASSPLAGVETQYF	TGTGCCAGCAGCCCACTAGCGGGAGTGGAGACCCAGTACTTC
TRBV19	TRBJ2-2	TRBD1	CASSRRSVDRAHGELFF	TGTGCCAGTAGTAGGAGGTCCGTCGACAGGGCTCACGGGGAGCTGTTTTTT
TRBV27	TRBJ2-1	TRBD2	CASSSLRLAVSSYNEQFF	TGTGCCAGCAGTTCCTTACGACTAGCGGTGAGCTCCTACAATGAGCAGTTCTTC
TRBV28	TRBJ2-7	TRBD2	CASSPQLAGVNEQYF	TGTGCCAGCAGTCCCCAACTAGCGGGAGTGAATGAGCAGTACTTC
TRBV6-1	TRBJ1-2	NA	CASSDDYGYTF	TGTGCCAGCAGTGACGACTATGGCTACACCTTC
TRBV28	TRBJ1-1	TRBD1	CASILGGSGGTEAFF	TGTGCCAGCATCTTGGGGGGCTCAGGGGGCACTGAAGCTTTCTTT